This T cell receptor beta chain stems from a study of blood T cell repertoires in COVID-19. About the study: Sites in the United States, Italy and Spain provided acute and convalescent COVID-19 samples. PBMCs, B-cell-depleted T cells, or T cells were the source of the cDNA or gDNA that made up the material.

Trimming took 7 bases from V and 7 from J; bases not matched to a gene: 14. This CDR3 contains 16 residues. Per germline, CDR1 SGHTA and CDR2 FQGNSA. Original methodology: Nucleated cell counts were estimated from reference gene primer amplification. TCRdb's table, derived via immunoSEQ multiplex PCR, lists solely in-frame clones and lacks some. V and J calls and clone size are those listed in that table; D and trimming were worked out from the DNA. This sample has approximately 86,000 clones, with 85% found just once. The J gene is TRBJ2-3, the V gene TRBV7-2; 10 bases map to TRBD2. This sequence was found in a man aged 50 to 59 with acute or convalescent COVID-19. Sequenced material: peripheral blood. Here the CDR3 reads CASIPDPGLAFYTQYF. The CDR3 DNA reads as TGTGCCAGCATCCCCGACCCGGGACTAGCGTTTTATACGCAGTATTTT.